This T cell receptor (beta chain) came from a study of cytomegalovirus exposure and HLA in healthy donors. Study conclusions and caveats: With high specificity and sensitivity, the classifier reportedly diagnosed cytomegalovirus status. First-cohort TCR clusters were later found to tend to co-occur in the 120 validation repertoires. Cytomegalovirus association was assigned to about 150 TCR beta chains.

The junction had 13 bases not matched to a gene; V was cut back by 7 bases and J by 5 bases. The CDR3 runs 16 residues. Germline loops: CDR1 SQVTM, CDR2 ANQGSEA. Repertoires were generated with immunoSEQ multiplex PCR, while TCRdb's copy carries only in-frame clones and drops some. The sample consists of about 44,000 clones, 80% to 95% of them appearing once. As to this clone: Its target is not known. Other DNA sequences from this sample encode an identical CDR3 as well.

Sequenced material: PBMCs. This clonotype was sampled from a woman in her late teens or twenties in good health and CMV-seronegative. The genes are TRBV29-1 and TRBJ2-2; TRBD1 agrees at 10 bases. The CDR3 nucleotides are TGCAGCGCTGCTGGGACAGGGGTCGATGAAACCGGGGAGCTGTTTTTT. Its translation is CSAAGTGVDETGELFF.